These 11 T cell receptor beta chains share one sample of origin, sequenced in a study of OX40 agonist ivuxolimab in advanced cancers. Sequencing was performed with immunoSEQ multiplex PCR; in TCRdb, only in-frame clones are kept and a portion is missing. Of under 50,000 clones in the sample, about nine tenths were seen once. Here the sequenced sample was CD4+ or CD8+ T cells sorted from blood, taken in a trial of the OX40 agonist ivuxolimab. These receptors originate from an adult with an advanced solid tumor such as melanoma, head and neck, liver or kidney cancer.

V is TRBV5-1 and J is TRBJ1-1, with a weak D call TRBD1 (5 bases). V dropped 2 bases and J dropped 6 bases, with 11 bases sitting between them. The CDR3 sequence is 13 residues long. Germline lookup yields CDR1 SGHRS and CDR2 YFSETQ. Written as DNA, the CDR3 is TGCGCCAGCAGCTTCCAGGGACGCGCTGAAGCTTTCTTT. Its translation: CASSFQGRAEAFF. The entire variable domain, with the rest obtained from reference TRBV5-1 and TRBJ1-1, is as follows: KAGVTQTPRYLIKTRGQQVTLSCSPISGHRSVSWYQQTPGQGLQFLFEYFSETQRNKGNFPGRFSGRQFSNSRSEMNVSTLELGDSALYLCASSFQGRAEAFFGQGTRLTVV.

V gene TRBV27 combines with J gene TRBJ2-3; D uncertain. In germline, CDR1 is MNHEY, CDR2 SMNVEV (reference sequence). V was shortened by 3 bases and J by 2 bases, with 12 bases between the two germline ends. The CDR3 spans 15 residues. Here the CDR3 reads CASSFKGMLTDTQYF. CDR3 coding DNA: TGTGCCAGCAGTTTCAAGGGAATGCTCACAGATACGCAGTATTTT.

V gene TRBV13 combines with J gene TRBJ2-3, with 10 bases that match TRBD2. V shed 5 bases and J 2 bases; nucleotides not matched to a gene: 10. Germline loops: CDR1 PRHDT, CDR2 FYEKMQ (reference sequence). The CDR3 has 17 residues. The CDR3 DNA sequence: TGTGCCAGCAGCGCTTCTGCTAGCGGGAGCCTCACAGATACGCAGTATTTT. Its protein is CASSASASGSLTDTQYF.

The chain links TRBV15 to TRBJ1-2; D may be TRBD1 (5 bases). The CDR3 extends over 16 amino acids. Germline assignment: CDR1 LNHNV and CDR2 YYDKDF (reference sequence). The germline V and J ends were trimmed by 0 bases and 8 bases, with 19 bases remaining between them. The CDR3 region is CATSREGDGRGGGYTF. The CDR3 region has the DNA TGTGCCACCAGCAGAGAGGGGGACGGGAGGGGAGGAGGCTACACCTTC.

This chain joins TRBV5-1 and TRBJ2-2, with unresolved D. Trimming removed 1 base from V and 2 bases from J, with 12 bases in between. CDR1 and CDR2 (germline): SGHRS, YFSETQ. The CDR3 is 16 amino acids. DNA of the CDR3: TGCGCCAGCAGCTTGAACGGGTTGGGAAACACCGGGGAGCTGTTTTTT. The encoded protein is CASSLNGLGNTGELFF.

This clone was recorded once. The chain carries TRBV7-2 and TRBJ1-4; 9 positions agree with TRBD1. The germline V gene encodes CDR1 SGHTA and CDR2 FQGNSA. Trimming removed 5 bases from V and 7 bases from J; junction bases left unmatched: 5. This CDR3 is built from 14 residues. DNA for the CDR3: TGTGCCAGCAGCCAGGGACAGGGTGGTGAAAAACTGTTTTTT. Its protein is CASSQGQGGEKLFF.

The chain joins TRBV27 to TRBJ1-1; D call uncertain. Germline V lookup: CDR1 MNHEY, CDR2 SMNVEV (reference sequence). The CDR3 has 13 amino acids. The ends were cut back, 4 bases at V and 2 bases at J, with 8 bases in the middle. Written as DNA, the CDR3 is TGTGCCAGCAGTTGGCAGGATAACACTGAAGCTTTCTTT. Its protein is CASSWQDNTEAFF.

This clone was seen a single time. The J gene is TRBJ2-2, the V gene TRBV21-1. TRBV21-1 is a pseudogene locus. The CDR3 is made up of 17 amino acids. CDR3 loop: CASSKMAGLSLTGELFF. DNA of the CDR3: TGTGCCAGCAGCAAAATGGCCGGTCTAAGCCTCACCGGGGAGCTGTTTTTT.

V and J are TRBV28 and TRBJ1-5; D possibly corresponds to TRBD1 (5 bases). From germline, CDR1 is MDHEN and CDR2 SYDVKM. The V and J ends lost 6 bases and 2 bases respectively, with 14 bases between them. This CDR3 spans 15 amino acids. The DNA of the CDR3 is TGTGCCAGCAGCAGACGACAGTCAGGCAATCAGCCCCAGCATTTT. Its protein is CASSRRQSGNQPQHF.

The DNA of the CDR3 is TGTGCCAGCAGCTTAGCAGGGCCCACCCCCTACGAGCAGTACTTC. Protein product: CASSLAGPTPYEQYF. The V gene is TRBV7-8, the J gene TRBJ2-7; the D is unclear. Trimming left V 0 bases short and J 2 bases short, with 11 bases between. The CDR3 covers 15 residues. Germline CDR1 is SGHVS and CDR2 is FQNEAQ.

The sample holds a few counts of this clone. J is TRBJ2-4 and V is TRBV6-5; 10 bases agree with TRBD1. V shed 5 bases and J 10 bases; nucleotides not matched to a gene: 8. The V gene's germline CDR1 is MNHEY and CDR2 SVGAGI. The CDR3 has 14 amino acids. The CDR3 here is CASSPGQGIKIQYF. The CDR3 region has the DNA TGTGCCAGCAGTCCGGGACAGGGGATTAAGATTCAGTACTTC.